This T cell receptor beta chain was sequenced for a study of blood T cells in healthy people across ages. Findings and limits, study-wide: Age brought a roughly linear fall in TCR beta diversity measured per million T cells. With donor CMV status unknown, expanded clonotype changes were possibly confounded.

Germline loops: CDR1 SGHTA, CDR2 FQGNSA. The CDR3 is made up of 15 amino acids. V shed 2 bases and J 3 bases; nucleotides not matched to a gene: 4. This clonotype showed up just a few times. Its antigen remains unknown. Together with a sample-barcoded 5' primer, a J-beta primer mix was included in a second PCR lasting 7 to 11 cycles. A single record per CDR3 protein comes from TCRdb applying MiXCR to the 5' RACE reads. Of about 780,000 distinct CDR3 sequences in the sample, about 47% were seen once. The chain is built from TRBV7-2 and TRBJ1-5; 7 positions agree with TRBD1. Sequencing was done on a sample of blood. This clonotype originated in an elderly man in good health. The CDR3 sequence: CASSLQGTVNQPQHF. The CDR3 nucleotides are TGTGCCAGCAGCTTACAAGGGACAGTCAATCAGCCCCAGCATTTT. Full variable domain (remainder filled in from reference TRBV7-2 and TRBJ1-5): GAGVSQSPSNKVTEKGKDVELRCDPISGHTALYWYRQSLGQGLEFLIYFQGNSAPDKSGLPSDRFSAERTGGSVSTLTIQRTQQEDSAVYLCASSLQGTVNQPQHFGDGTRLSIL.